This entry lists 23 T cell receptor beta chains sequenced from one sample in a study of blood T cell repertoires in COVID-19. TCRdb keeps only in-frame clones here, not all; method: immunoSEQ multiplex PCR. The repertoire holds 60,000 to 65,000 clones, with approximately 79% as singletons. The sequencing input was peripheral blood. These receptors all come from a man aged 55 to 70 with acute or convalescent COVID-19.

This clone was observed a single time. The rearrangement links TRBV9 to TRBJ1-3; 7 nucleotides align to TRBD1. V shed 8 bases and J 11 bases; nucleotides not matched to a gene: 16. Germline V gives CDR1 SGDLS, CDR2 YYNGEE. This CDR3 is 14 amino acids long. The CDR3 DNA is TGTGCCAGTCAAATTGGCAACAGGGGAGGACCCATATATTTT. Translated, it gives CASQIGNRGGPIYF.

This chain links TRBV11-3 with TRBJ2-2, with TRBD1 as a possible D gene (8 bases). Trimming took off 5 bases at V and 7 bases at J, with 23 bases between the two ends. The CDR3 loop spans 17 amino acids. Germline V lookup: CDR1 SGHNT, CDR2 YENEEA. CDR3 amino acids: CASSLQGGLREGGELFF. The CDR3 nucleotides read TGTGCCAGCAGCCTACAGGGGGGACTACGGGAAGGCGGGGAGCTGTTTTTT.

This clone was seen a few times. This chain links TRBV5-6 with TRBJ2-7, with D maybe TRBD1 (6 bases). V lost 0 bases to trimming and J lost 3 bases, with 16 bases between them. This CDR3 comprises 16 residues. Germline V CDR1 and CDR2: SGHDT, YYEEEE. CDR3 DNA sequence: TGTGCCAGCAGCTTGGCCCGGGACATCCTTTTCTACGAGCAGTACTTC. It is translated as CASSLARDILFYEQYF. Filled out from reference TRBV5-6 and TRBJ2-7, the complete variable domain reads DAGVTQSPTHLIKTRGQQVTLRCSPKSGHDTVSWYQQALGQGPQFIFQYYEEEERQRGNFPDRFSGHQFPNYSSELNVNALLLGDSALYLCASSLARDILFYEQYFGPGTRLTVT.

This chain connects TRBV20-1 to TRBJ2-7, with D perhaps matching TRBD1 (5 bases). Trimming removed 3 bases from V and 7 bases from J, with 16 bases in between. In germline, CDR1 is DFQATT, CDR2 SNEGSKA (reference sequence). The CDR3 length is 13 residues. CDR3 sequence (DNA): TGCAGTGCTAGTCCAACGGCCCAGGGAGAGCAGTACTTC. Protein sequence: CSASPTAQGEQYF.

The chain is built from TRBV27 and TRBJ2-3, with 10 bases aligning to TRBD1. Germline V lookup: CDR1 MNHEY, CDR2 SMNVEV (reference sequence). This CDR3 comprises 14 residues. V lost 5 bases, J lost 6 bases, and 5 bases stayed unmatched. CDR3 sequence (DNA): TGTGCCAGCAGTCTCGGACAGGGGGGGGATACGCAGTATTTT. Residues: CASSLGQGGDTQYF.

V and J are TRBV9 and TRBJ2-2, with D possibly being TRBD2 (7 bases). Per germline, CDR1 SGDLS and CDR2 YYNGEE. The V end lost 6 bases, the J end lost 3 bases, and 18 bases lay between the germline ends. The length of the CDR3 is 16 residues. CDR3 bases: TGTGCCAGCACCCAAAGGGGGGGAGTAGACACCGGGGAGCTGTTTTTT. Protein product: CASTQRGGVDTGELFF.

This chain uses TRBV15 with TRBJ1-2; 10 nucleotides agree with TRBD1. Germline trimming cut 0 bases from V and 8 bases from J; bases unmatched to any gene: 12. From germline, CDR1 is LNHNV and CDR2 YYDKDF (reference sequence). The CDR3 has 17 residues. The CDR3: CATSRDRSGTGVGGYTF. The CDR3 DNA sequence: TGTGCCACCAGCAGAGATCGTTCGGGGACAGGGGTCGGAGGCTACACCTTC.

Only a few counts were recorded for this clone. V gene TRBV18 combines with J gene TRBJ2-1; 7 nucleotides line up with TRBD2. V was clipped by 0 bases and J by 7 bases; unmatched bases: 9. Germline V gives CDR1 KGHSH, CDR2 LQKENI. This CDR3 spans 16 amino acids. In nucleotides, the CDR3 is TGTGCCAGCTCACCACCGAGTGGGAGGGCTTGGAATGAGCAGTTCTTC. Protein: CASSPPSGRAWNEQFF. Full variable domain (outside the CDR3, taken from reference TRBV18 and TRBJ2-1): NAGVMQNPRHLVRRRGQEARLRCSPMKGHSHVYWYRQLPEEGLKFMVYLQKENIIDESGMPKERFSAEFPKEGPSILRIQQVVRGDSAAYFCASSPPSGRAWNEQFFGPGTRLTVL.

This clone has just a few counts. The V and J genes are TRBV5-1 and TRBJ2-5; a possible D gene is TRBD2 (6 bases). From germline, CDR1 is SGHRS and CDR2 YFSETQ. This CDR3 is built from 12 residues. Trimming shortened V by 2 bases and J by 4 bases, and 6 bases separated the two germline ends. The CDR3 bases are TGCGCCAGCAGCTTAGCGGGAGAGACCCAGTACTTC. This translates into CASSLAGETQYF.

The CDR3 DNA is TGTGCCAGCAGTTTAAAAGCGGGAGGGCCCTACGAGCAGTACTTC. Its translation is CASSLKAGGPYEQYF. The rearrangement uses TRBV28 and TRBJ2-7; 10 bases align to TRBD2. CDR3 size: 15 residues. V lost 2 bases, J lost 2 bases, and 3 bases stayed unmatched. Germline assignment: CDR1 MDHEN and CDR2 SYDVKM.

V usage is TRBV7-9 and J usage is TRBJ2-7, with TRBD1 matching 7 bases. Germline CDR1 is SEHNR and CDR2 is FQNEAQ (reference sequence). The length of the CDR3 is 16 residues. With 1 base clipped from V and 0 bases from J, the junction kept 6 bases outside the gene matches. The CDR3 here is CASSLGTGAPSYEQYF. The CDR3 nucleotides read TGTGCCAGCAGCTTAGGGACAGGAGCCCCCTCCTACGAGCAGTACTTC.

J is TRBJ2-7 and V is TRBV11-3, with 13 bases identical to TRBD2. Trimming took 0 bases from V and 0 from J; bases not matched to a gene: 5. Germline CDR1 is SGHNT and CDR2 is YENEEA. This CDR3 is 18 amino acids long. DNA for the CDR3: TGTGCCAGCAGCTTAGAGGGGACTAGCGGGGCCAACTCCTACGAGCAGTACTTC. This gives the protein CASSLEGTSGANSYEQYF.

This rearrangement joins TRBV14 to TRBJ2-1; no clear D gene. In germline, CDR1 is SGHDN, CDR2 FVKESK. Trimming shortened V by 5 bases and J by 3 bases, and 2 bases separated the two germline ends. This CDR3 is built from 11 residues. CDR3 loop: CASSYYNEQFF. The CDR3 coding sequence is TGTGCCAGCAGCTACTACAATGAGCAGTTCTTC.

The chain recombines TRBV6-5 with TRBJ2-2; D call uncertain. The V end was cut by 4 bases, the J end by 7 bases, with 4 bases between. The germline gives CDR1 MNHEY, CDR2 SVGAGI. The CDR3 has 11 amino acids. CDR3 in amino acids: CASSFVGELFF. CDR3 DNA: TGTGCCAGCAGTTTCGTCGGGGAGCTGTTTTTT.

This clone has only a few counts. The chain links TRBV6-5 to TRBJ2-7; 8 bases match TRBD2. The trim removed 5 bases at V and 0 bases at J, leaving 6 bases unmatched. Germline values: CDR1 MNHEY, CDR2 SVGAGI. CDR3 length: 15 residues. DNA of the CDR3: TGTGCCAGCAGTATTAGCGGGGCTAGCTCCTACGAGCAGTACTTC. This encodes CASSISGASSYEQYF.

The chain uses TRBV12-5 and TRBJ2-5; possible D gene TRBD2, 7 bases. Trimming pared 5 bases from V and 5 bases from J, leaving 21 bases between. The CDR3 contains 16 residues. Germline V CDR1 and CDR2: LGHNT, FRNRAP. The CDR3 DNA is TGTGCTAGTGGTCCGGGGAGGGGAGGGGGATTGGAGACCCAGTACTTC. As protein: CASGPGRGGGLETQYF.

This clone was found a few times. The CDR3 DNA reads TGTGCCAGTAGTATAGATTCCCGACTAGCGGGGTATTCCTACGAGCAGTACTTC. Translation: CASSIDSRLAGYSYEQYF. The chain joins TRBV19 to TRBJ2-7, with TRBD2 matching 11 bases. Germline trimming cut 0 bases from V and 1 base from J; bases unmatched to any gene: 8. The CDR3 is made up of 18 amino acids. Germline V gives CDR1 LNHDA, CDR2 SQIVND (reference sequence).

The chain employs TRBV18 and TRBJ2-2; D is unclear. The CDR3 is 14 amino acids. V was trimmed by 10 bases and J by 6 bases, leaving 18 bases between them. CDR1 is KGHSH and CDR2 is LQKENI in the germline V gene. This chain's CDR3 is CATSNRPGSGELFF. For the CDR3, the DNA is TGTGCCACCTCTAACCGTCCCGGGTCCGGGGAGCTGTTTTTT. The whole variable domain, filled in from reference TRBV18 and TRBJ2-2, reads NAGVMQNPRHLVRRRGQEARLRCSPMKGHSHVYWYRQLPEEGLKFMVYLQKENIIDESGMPKERFSAEFPKEGPSILRIQQVVRGDSAAYFCATSNRPGSGELFFGEGSRLTVL.

J is TRBJ2-7 and V is TRBV10-1, with 8 bases that match TRBD2. This CDR3 comprises 15 residues. V dropped 2 bases and J dropped 4; count of bases not matched to a gene: 7. Germline V lookup: CDR1 WNHNN, CDR2 SYGVQD (reference sequence). CDR3: CASSEDPAGVYEQYF. The DNA for the CDR3 is TGCGCCAGCAGTGAGGACCCAGCGGGAGTTTACGAGCAGTACTTC.

The sample holds a few counts of this clone. The gene calls are TRBV9 and TRBJ2-1; D is perhaps TRBD2 (6 bases). The CDR3 runs 16 residues. Trimming removed 2 bases from V and 0 bases from J, with 12 bases in between. Looked up from germline, CDR1 is SGDLS and CDR2 is YYNGEE. CDR3 in amino acids: CASSVGMTSSYNEQFF. The DNA for the CDR3 is TGTGCCAGCAGCGTGGGAATGACTAGCTCCTACAATGAGCAGTTCTTC.

The chain recombines TRBV2 with TRBJ2-1; D perhaps matches TRBD1 (5 bases). The V end was cut by 2 bases, the J end by 8 bases, with 10 bases between. The CDR3 is made up of 13 amino acids. Germline CDR1 and CDR2: SNHLY and FYNNEI. The CDR3 bases are TGTGCCAGCAGTGAATGGGTAGGGGATGAGCAGTTCTTC. It encodes CASSEWVGDEQFF.

The chain employs TRBV15 and TRBJ2-3; D ambiguous. Trimming removed 0 bases at V and 1 base at J, with 11 bases between. The CDR3 covers 16 residues. The germline gives CDR1 LNHNV, CDR2 YYDKDF (reference sequence). CDR3 sequence (DNA): TGTGCCACCAGCAGAGAATCCCTTATTGGCACAGATACGCAGTATTTT. Translating gives CATSRESLIGTDTQYF.

The chain recombines TRBV4-1 with TRBJ2-3; 9 nucleotides match TRBD2. Trimming cost V 5 bases and J 6 bases; bases outside gene matches: 15. Germline CDR1 MGHRA, CDR2 YSYEKL. The CDR3 has 17 residues. The CDR3 bases are TGCGCCAGCAGCTCCGGCTTAGTAGCGGGAGCTTGGGATACGCAGTATTTT. Its translation: CASSSGLVAGAWDTQYF.